The 10 T cell receptor beta chains listed next were all sequenced from one sample in a study of response to subunit inactivated influenza vaccine. Each CDR3 protein is one row after TCRdb ran MiXCR on the RT-PCR reads. The sample carries roughly 180,000 distinct CDR3 sequences, around 8.8% recorded once. The sequenced sample was non-naive T cells sorted from PBMCs, obtained on the day of vaccination. The receptors shown here come from a man over 45 who received an inactivated influenza vaccine.

The chain combines TRBV7-2 with TRBJ2-1, with D maybe TRBD1 (5 bases). Trimming took off 2 bases at V and 7 bases at J, with 18 bases between the two ends. CDR1 is SGHTA and CDR2 is FQGNSA in the germline V gene. This CDR3 spans 16 amino acids. CDR3 in DNA: TGTGCCAGCAGCTTACATCTTGGACAATTCGGAAATGAGCAGTTCTTC. This codes for CASSLHLGQFGNEQFF.

This clonotype was observed at least ten times. The CDR3: CSARRDRPYEQYF. Written as DNA, the CDR3 is TGCAGTGCCCGCCGGGACCGACCCTACGAGCAGTACTTC. V and J are TRBV20-1 and TRBJ2-7, with D perhaps assigned TRBD1 or TRBD2 (5 bases each). CDR3 length: 13 amino acids. The germline CDR1 and CDR2 sequences are DFQATT and SNEGSKA (reference sequence). V lost 6 bases and J lost 2, with 14 bases in between.

This clonotype has a count of ten or more. The chain joins TRBV28 to TRBJ2-2; no firm D call. The ends were cut back, 7 bases at V and 2 bases at J, with 14 bases in the middle. The CDR3 is made up of 15 amino acids. Germline lookup yields CDR1 MDHEN and CDR2 SYDVKM. CDR3 bases: TGTGCCAGCACAAGGCGGTTGGCCAACACCGGGGAGCTGTTTTTT. This translates into CASTRRLANTGELFF.

This clonotype was recorded many times. The chain joins TRBV5-1 to TRBJ1-1, with D perhaps matching TRBD1 (5 bases). The ends were cut back, 4 bases at V and 4 bases at J, with 17 bases in the middle. The CDR3 covers 15 residues. The germline V gene has CDR1 SGHRS and CDR2 YFSETQ. CDR3 nucleotides: TGCGCCAGCAGCCTACAAGGATGGGGACCCACTGAAGCTTTCTTT. This encodes CASSLQGWGPTEAFF. Full variable domain (remainder filled in from reference TRBV5-1 and TRBJ1-1): KAGVTQTPRYLIKTRGQQVTLSCSPISGHRSVSWYQQTPGQGLQFLFEYFSETQRNKGNFPGRFSGRQFSNSRSEMNVSTLELGDSALYLCASSLQGWGPTEAFFGQGTRLTVV.

This clonotype was counted a few times. The chain joins TRBV4-3 to TRBJ2-1; 10 bases line up with TRBD2. CDR3 length equals 15 residues. CDR1 is LGHNA and CDR2 is YSLEER in the germline V gene. J gave up 7 bases and V 4 bases, and 7 bases lay outside the gene matches. CDR3 sequence reads: CASSRAGGLGNEQFF. In nucleotides, the CDR3 is TGCGCCAGCAGCCGAGCGGGGGGGCTCGGGAATGAGCAGTTCTTC.

The chain carries TRBV20-1 and TRBJ2-7; a weak D match, TRBD1 (5 bases). From germline, CDR1 is DFQATT and CDR2 SNEGSKA (reference sequence). CDR3 length equals 13 residues. Deletions cut 4 bases from V and 0 bases from J, with 10 bases between. CDR3 loop: CSAIQGDSYEQYF. In DNA, the CDR3 is TGCAGTGCTATCCAGGGTGACTCCTACGAGCAGTACTTC.

This clonotype turned up a few times. The chain couples TRBV3-1 to TRBJ2-1; perhaps TRBD1 as D (6 bases). The V gene's germline CDR1 is LGHDT and CDR2 YNNKEL (reference sequence). CDR3 length: 16 amino acids. Trimming took off 3 bases at V and 6 bases at J, with 18 bases between the two ends. For the CDR3, the DNA is TGTGCCAGCAGCCACGGCTACCGGGACAACGGCAATGAGCAGTTCTTC. Translated, it gives CASSHGYRDNGNEQFF.

The sample holds a few counts of this clonotype. This sequence joins TRBV7-8 and TRBJ2-7; 8 nucleotides match TRBD2. The CDR3 loop spans 13 amino acids. CDR1 and CDR2 from the germline V gene are SGHVS and FQNEAQ. The V and J ends lost 6 bases and 4 bases, in that order; junction bases with no gene match: 5. The CDR3 is CASSSTSGYEQYF. The CDR3 DNA is TGTGCCAGCAGTTCAACTAGCGGTTACGAGCAGTACTTC.

V and J are TRBV7-8 and TRBJ2-1; D not certain. This CDR3 comprises 14 residues. The V and J ends lost 2 bases and 9 bases respectively, with 14 bases between them. CDR1 is SGHVS, CDR2 FQNEAQ, per germline. Written as DNA, the CDR3 is TGTGCCAGCAGCTTAAATGACTTTCTGGGTGAGCAGTTCTTC. This translates into CASSLNDFLGEQFF.

With regard to this clonotype: A much larger clone differs from this one at a single base, so this may be a read error. The chain joins TRBV12-3 or TRBV12-4 to TRBJ2-7; possibly TRBD1 for D (6 bases). The CDR3 consists of 16 residues. Trimming left V 7 bases short and J 3 bases short, with 22 bases between. In DNA form, the CDR3 reads TGTGCCAGCACTCTCAGAGCGGTTCGAGGGGGCTACGAGCAGTACTTC. Its translation is CASTLRAVRGGYEQYF.